This TCR beta chain is from a study of cytomegalovirus exposure and HLA in healthy donors. Study in general: Earlier, 110 million or so unique TCR beta sequences were recovered from about 200 million T cells by an analysis. Among the approximately 400 donors who were genotyped, about 80% fell in the genetic ancestry cluster that is associated with self-reported Caucasian donors.

Points from the study as a whole: A reported reduction in N-insertions relative to the roughly 700-donor mean was seen in an Asian-associated ancestry cluster in a later analysis.

Germline lookup yields CDR1 MNHNY and CDR2 SVGAGI (reference sequence). Trimming took off 0 bases at V and 8 bases at J, with 16 bases between the two ends. The CDR3 consists of 15 residues. 13 Jbeta primers and 60 Vbeta primers were used for the PCR. In the original workflow: Approximately 11 million of the 80 million or so unique TCR beta chains counted in a later analysis were shared. TCRdb keeps only in-frame clones here, not all; method: immunoSEQ multiplex PCR. V and J calls and clone size come straight from that table; D and trimming were deduced from the DNA. The record lists 150,000 or so clones, of which the ten most abundant hold around 1.5%. With respect to this clone: The antigen remains unidentified.

The chain joins TRBV6-6 to TRBJ1-2, with D possibly TRBD1 on 6 matching bases. Sequenced input: PBMCs. The source of this sequence is a woman aged 50 to 65 in good health and CMV-seronegative. The CDR3 loop is CASSYSDSPSGGYTF. In DNA, the CDR3 is TGTGCCAGCAGTTACTCGGACAGCCCCTCGGGGGGCTACACCTTC.